A selection of T cell receptor beta chains follows, all from one sample in a study of cytomegalovirus exposure and HLA in healthy donors. Sequencing was performed with immunoSEQ multiplex PCR; in TCRdb, only in-frame clones are kept and a portion is missing. This table holds about 150,000 clones, approximately 80% found once. The sequencing sample was made of PBMCs. The source is a woman in her 40s in good health and CMV-seronegative. Each CDR3 is given with its conserved first and last residue.

V | CDR3
TRBV5-1 | CASSLAGLPYGYTF
TRBV14 | CASSLTTGGYGYTF
TRBV11-3 | CASSSLQGTGQYF
TRBV7-3 | CASSLLAGTDTQYF
TRBV11-3 | CASSRGDRADTQYF
TRBV6-5 | CASSLTRDSSNEQYF
TRBV5-4 | CASSLQGVGADTQYF
TRBV19 | CASSIRDSQGQPQHF
TRBV18 | CASSPDRRSYEQYF
TRBV19 | CASSRDSTIQYF
TRBV6-4 | CASSAGTSDTGELFF
TRBV7-3 | CASSPRGGEQYF
TRBV4-2 | CASSPGRGSYNEQFF
TRBV30 | CAWSLGRANEKLFF
TRBV7-7 | CASSLGLAGHYEQYF
TRBV6-5 | CASKYQDYGYTF
TRBV19 | CASSRSGRDSTDTQYF
TRBV6-6 | CASSYFSGGSYNEQFF
TRBV4-1 | CASSQDTSGRGDVEQYF
TRBV2 | CASSELIGTYNEQFF
TRBV28 | CASSLGGFGANGLTF
TRBV13 | CASSLGYGNEQFF
TRBV7-2 | CASSLNPSLTRGGHTQYF
TRBV4-1 | CASSQEAGRQETQYF
TRBV15 | CATSRGGDIPEAFF
TRBV6-5 | CASSYVAGELFF
TRBV7-9 | CASSLVVGNGYTF